These T cell receptor beta chains were read from a single sample in a study of cytomegalovirus exposure and HLA in healthy donors. The protocol was immunoSEQ multiplex PCR, while the TCRdb copy is restricted to in-frame clones and leaves out a portion. Of 120,000 to 150,000 clones in the sample, roughly 89% were seen once. The sample consisted of PBMCs. These receptors originate from a woman aged 18-30 years in good health and CMV-seropositive. The CDR3 runs from the conserved cysteine through the conserved F or W. D genes are given only for firm matches. Only some rows state a clone size, as once, few, many or a class for expanded clones.

TRBJ2-5	NA	TRBV5-6	NA	CASSSGQYAETQYF	TGTGCCAGCAGCAGCGGACAGTACGCAGAGACCCAGTACTTC
TRBJ1-2	NA	TRBV15	NA	CATSRDVEIDYGYTF	TGTGCCACCAGCAGAGACGTAGAGATTGACTATGGCTACACCTTC
TRBJ1-2	NA	TRBV5-1	NA	CASSKTGTGPNYGYTF	TGCGCCAGCAGCAAGACTGGAACAGGGCCCAACTATGGCTACACCTTC
TRBJ2-2	once	TRBV5-1	TRBD2	CASLSGGGQRNTGELFF	TGCGCCAGCCTCTCCGGGGGGGGACAAAGGAACACCGGGGAGCTGTTTTTT
TRBJ1-2	NA	TRBV5-1	NA	CASSSGGYTF	TGCGCCAGCAGCTCAGGGGGCTACACCTTC
TRBJ1-2	NA	TRBV30	NA	CAWSRRRVNYGYTF	TGTGCCTGGAGTAGGAGGCGCGTTAACTATGGCTACACCTTC
TRBJ2-6	NA	TRBV4-1	NA	CASSLMEGMRGANVLTF	TGCGCCAGCAGCCTAATGGAGGGGATGAGGGGGGCCAACGTCCTGACTTTC
TRBJ1-2	NA	TRBV29-1	TRBD1	CSVEDRGGYTF	TGCAGCGTAGAAGACAGGGGTGGCTACACCTTC
TRBJ2-3	NA	TRBV7-9	TRBD2	CASKMAGGTDTQYF	TGTGCCAGCAAAATGGCGGGAGGAACAGATACGCAGTATTTT
TRBJ2-5	NA	TRBV19	TRBD2	CASRRGLAGEVTQYF	TGTGCCAGTAGGCGAGGACTAGCGGGAGAGGTGACCCAGTACTTC
TRBJ2-1	NA	TRBV9	NA	CASSVAGDHEQFF	TGTGCCAGCAGCGTAGCGGGAGACCATGAGCAGTTCTTC
TRBJ1-3	NA	TRBV4-2	TRBD1	CASSQVGQGVPGNTIYF	TGTGCCAGCAGCCAAGTGGGACAGGGGGTCCCTGGAAACACCATATATTTT
TRBJ2-1	NA	TRBV9	TRBD2	CASSVGGLAAPSSYNEQFF	TGTGCCAGCAGCGTAGGGGGACTAGCGGCACCCAGCTCCTACAATGAGCAGTTCTTC
TRBJ2-7	NA	TRBV5-6	NA	CASSLIRVREQYF	TGTGCCAGCAGCTTGATCAGGGTCCGCGAGCAGTACTTC
TRBJ2-1	once	TRBV2	TRBD2	CASRLIAGGPGDEQFF	TGTGCCAGCAGATTAATAGCGGGAGGGCCGGGCGATGAGCAGTTCTTC
TRBJ2-1	NA	TRBV29-1	TRBD1	CSEGQAIDEQFF	TGCAGCGAGGGACAGGCCATCGATGAGCAGTTCTTC
TRBJ1-4	NA	TRBV28	TRBD1	CASSSTAGTGREKLFF	TGTGCCAGCAGTTCAACCGCCGGGACAGGGCGAGAAAAACTGTTTTTT
TRBJ2-7	NA	TRBV15	NA	CATSVTGFPYEQYF	TGTGCCACCAGTGTGACGGGGTTCCCCTACGAGCAGTACTTC
TRBJ2-1	NA	TRBV27	TRBD1	CASSPLLTGGSYNEQFF	TGTGCCAGCAGTCCCCTCCTCACAGGGGGGTCCTACAATGAGCAGTTCTTC
TRBJ1-4	NA	TRBV6-5	TRBD1	CASSYLSGGSNEKLFF	TGTGCCAGCAGTTACTTATCAGGGGGCTCTAATGAAAAACTGTTTTTT
TRBJ1-2	once	TRBV20-1	NA	CSARQNYGYTF	TGCAGTGCTAGACAGAACTATGGCTACACCTTC
TRBJ1-2	NA	TRBV25-1	NA	CASTSGANYGYTF	TGTGCCAGCACATCAGGGGCTAACTATGGCTACACCTTC
TRBJ2-1	NA	TRBV11-2	TRBD2	CASSLEWASGSTEQFF	TGTGCCAGCAGCTTAGAATGGGCTAGCGGGAGTACGGAGCAGTTCTTC
TRBJ1-2	NA	TRBV7-6	TRBD1	CASSLGGGTGHGYTF	TGTGCCAGCAGCTTAGGGGGCGGGACAGGCCATGGCTACACCTTC
TRBJ2-7	NA	TRBV6-5	TRBD2	CASSGTSGYEQYF	TGTGCCAGCAGTGGGACTAGCGGCTACGAGCAGTACTTC
TRBJ2-7	NA	TRBV7-9	NA	CASSLSGTSAYEQYF	TGTGCCAGCAGCCTGAGCGGAACCTCAGCCTACGAGCAGTACTTC
TRBJ2-3	once	TRBV4-3	NA	CASSRSGVGTDTQYF	TGCGCCAGCAGCCGATCGGGAGTTGGCACAGATACGCAGTATTTT
TRBJ1-4	NA	TRBV5-1	NA	CASSLQGATNEKLFF	TGCGCCAGCAGCTTACAGGGTGCAACTAATGAAAAACTGTTTTTT
TRBJ2-5	NA	TRBV6-6	NA	CASSKRDLYQETQYF	TGTGCCAGCAGTAAAAGGGACTTGTACCAAGAGACCCAGTACTTC
TRBJ2-3	NA	TRBV30	NA	CAWSEQADTQYF	TGTGCCTGGAGTGAACAGGCGGATACGCAGTATTTT
TRBJ2-2	NA	TRBV2	NA	CASLTGGGANTGELFF	TGTGCCAGCCTAACTGGAGGCGGAGCGAACACCGGGGAGCTGTTTTTT
TRBJ1-2	NA	TRBV9	TRBD1	CASSVGVGGNYGYTF	TGTGCCAGCAGCGTAGGGGTAGGGGGCAACTATGGCTACACCTTC
TRBJ2-5	NA	TRBV4-3	NA	CASSQDFRQETQYF	TGCGCCAGCAGCCAAGATTTCAGGCAAGAGACCCAGTACTTC
TRBJ1-1	NA	TRBV9	NA	CASSVGWAPTLEAFF	TGTGCCAGCAGCGTAGGGTGGGCGCCGACGTTAGAAGCTTTCTTT
TRBJ1-4	NA	TRBV19	NA	CASMGHNEKLFF	TGTGCCAGTATGGGCCATAATGAAAAACTGTTTTTT
TRBJ2-1	NA	TRBV19	NA	CASTRDVPYNEQFF	TGTGCCAGTACCAGGGATGTCCCGTACAATGAGCAGTTCTTC
TRBJ2-5	NA	TRBV7-8	NA	CASSLDEGQRETQYF	TGTGCCAGCAGCTTAGATGAAGGACAGCGAGAGACCCAGTACTTC
TRBJ2-1	NA	TRBV4-1	TRBD1	CASSQDRDRGHYNEQFF	TGCGCCAGCAGCCAAGATCGTGACAGGGGGCACTACAATGAGCAGTTCTTC
TRBJ1-5	NA	TRBV18	NA	CASSPPQGPQHF	TGTGCCAGCTCACCACCGCAGGGGCCCCAGCATTTT
TRBJ2-5	NA	TRBV9	TRBD2	CASSVGTSGRGETQYF	TGTGCCAGCAGCGTAGGGACTAGCGGGAGGGGGGAGACCCAGTACTTC
TRBJ1-5	NA	TRBV6-6	NA	CASSFRDIWNQPQHF	TGTGCCAGCAGTTTTCGGGACATCTGGAATCAGCCCCAGCATTTT
TRBJ1-2	NA	TRBV19	NA	CASSQGIGGHGYTF	TGTGCCAGTAGTCAAGGGATAGGGGGACATGGCTACACCTTC
TRBJ2-1	NA	TRBV4-3	NA	CASSQDGLSSEQFF	TGCGCCAGCAGCCAAGATGGGCTCTCCAGTGAGCAGTTCTTC
TRBJ2-5	NA	TRBV5-6	NA	CASSLEWRRETQYF	TGTGCCAGCAGCTTGGAATGGCGGCGGGAGACCCAGTACTTC
TRBJ2-1	NA	TRBV6-5	TRBD2	CATLLAGGPSDEQFF	TGTGCCACCCTACTAGCGGGAGGGCCCTCAGATGAGCAGTTCTTC
TRBJ1-2	NA	TRBV18	NA	CASSPSTGSANYGYTF	TGTGCCAGCTCACCTTCGACAGGTTCAGCTAACTATGGCTACACCTTC
TRBJ1-2	NA	TRBV19	NA	CASSPKIDRNYGYTF	TGTGCCAGTAGTCCGAAGATTGATCGGAACTATGGCTACACCTTC
TRBJ1-2	NA	TRBV15	NA	CATSRDRAGDYGYTF	TGTGCCACCAGCAGAGATCGGGCAGGGGACTATGGCTACACCTTC
TRBJ1-1	once	TRBV5-4	NA	CASSEDRQGRGTEAFF	TGTGCCAGCAGCGAGGACCGTCAGGGGAGGGGCACTGAAGCTTTCTTT
TRBJ2-7	NA	TRBV7-2	TRBD2	CASSSTSGSTYEQYF	TGTGCCAGCAGTTCCACTAGCGGGAGCACCTACGAGCAGTACTTC
TRBJ1-1	NA	TRBV5-1	NA	CASSLDRIYTEAFF	TGCGCCAGCAGCTTGGACAGGATTTACACTGAAGCTTTCTTT
TRBJ2-1	NA	TRBV5-1	NA	CASSLAGPQRNEQFF	TGCGCCAGCAGCTTGGCAGGCCCCCAAAGGAATGAGCAGTTCTTC
TRBJ2-1	NA	TRBV4-2	TRBD2	CASSQAGLAEIYNEQFF	TGTGCCAGCAGCCAAGCAGGACTAGCGGAGATCTACAATGAGCAGTTCTTC
TRBJ2-2	few	TRBV7-9	TRBD2	CASSLLAGKNTGELFF	TGTGCCAGCAGCCTCCTAGCGGGGAAGAACACCGGGGAGCTGTTTTTT
TRBJ1-5	NA	TRBV27	NA	CASIRNQPQHF	TGTGCCAGCATTAGAAATCAGCCCCAGCATTTT
TRBJ2-5	NA	TRBV4-2	TRBD2	CASSQASGGETQYF	TGTGCCAGCAGCCAAGCCTCGGGGGGAGAGACCCAGTACTTC
TRBJ1-2	NA	TRBV30	NA	CAWSSEQIYGYTF	TGTGCCTGGAGTTCGGAGCAGATCTATGGCTACACCTTC